This T cell receptor beta chain was observed in a study of T cells in Graves' hyperthyroidism and ophthalmopathy. Amplification targeted TCR beta CDR3 regions from RNA transcripts. First-round RT-PCR with HTBI primers amplified the TCR CDR3 region. One entry per CDR3 protein, called by TCRdb with MiXCR from the multiplex PCR reads. In the table there are 280,000 or so distinct CDR3 sequences, around a quarter of which are singletons. Together with thyroid ultrasound, orbital computed tomography, serum thyroxine and TRAb, clinical symptoms were used for diagnoses. This clonotype was counted at least ten times. This CDR3 is built from 15 residues. Germline V lookup: CDR1 MNHEY, CDR2 SVGAGI. The V and J ends lost 2 bases and 3 bases, in that order; junction bases with no gene match: 5.

This chain links TRBV6-5 with TRBJ2-5; 8 positions agree with TRBD1. The TCR comes from a man aged 35-49 years with Graves' hyperthyroidism that later progressed to Graves' ophthalmopathy. Sequencing input: blood. The DNA for the CDR3 is TGTGCCAGCAGTTACCCCCAGGGGGCGGAAGAGACCCAGTACTTC. Its protein product is CASSYPQGAEETQYF.